The rows below give T cell receptor beta chains drawn from one sample of a study of blood T cells in healthy people across ages. MiXCR was run by TCRdb on the 5' RACE reads, yielding one entry per CDR3 protein. The sample records about 780,000 distinct CDR3 sequences, roughly 46% being singletons. The source material was blood. These TCRs come from a man older than 75 in good health. Each CDR3 is given with its conserved first and last residue. Fields, in order: clone size, D gene, V gene, CDR3 length, J gene, CDR3 protein, CDR3 DNA. A D gene is named only where the DNA matches it firmly. Rows may omit the clone size; those that give it use once, few, many or a size class.

-	-	TRBV4-1	15	TRBJ2-7	CASSPEGGGDYEQYF	TGCGCCAGCAGCCCAGAGGGGGGAGGGGATTACGAGCAGTACTTC
once	-	TRBV5-1	17	TRBJ2-3	CASSLNPGQTGTDTQYF	TGCGCCAGCAGCTTGAATCCCGGACAGACCGGCACAGATACGCAGTATTTT
few	TRBD1	TRBV5-1	14	TRBJ1-2	CASSSRDRVDGYTF	TGCGCCAGCAGCAGCCGGGACAGGGTAGATGGCTACACCTTC
-	TRBD2	TRBV7-2	15	TRBJ2-5	CASSPPPAGLETQYF	TGTGCCAGCAGCCCCCCTCCAGCGGGATTAGAGACCCAGTACTTC
few	TRBD1	TRBV7-2	13	TRBJ2-5	CASSSDRAETQYF	TGTGCCAGCAGCTCGGACAGGGCAGAGACCCAGTACTTC
-	-	TRBV24-1	16	TRBJ2-3	CATSDPGPPSTDTQYF	TGTGCCACCAGTGACCCTGGACCTCCTAGCACAGATACGCAGTATTTT
few	-	TRBV12-3/TRBV12-4	14	TRBJ2-1	CASSLHGSVNEQFF	TGTGCCAGCAGCCTCCACGGGAGTGTCAATGAGCAGTTCTTC
-	TRBD2	TRBV5-1	15	TRBJ2-1	CASSLLAGGIDEQFF	TGCGCCAGCAGCTTACTAGCGGGAGGTATCGATGAGCAGTTCTTC
-	TRBD1	TRBV9	13	TRBJ2-7	CASSDDRGDEQYF	TGTGCCAGCAGTGACGACAGGGGGGACGAGCAGTACTTC
-	TRBD1	TRBV7-6	15	TRBJ2-3	CASSSRTGDRDTQYF	TGTGCCAGCAGCTCACGGACAGGGGATAGGGATACGCAGTATTTT
-	-	TRBV6-6	14	TRBJ1-1	CASSYSGFNTEAFF	TGTGCCAGCAGTTACTCGGGGTTTAACACTGAAGCTTTCTTT
few	-	TRBV6-2/TRBV6-3	13	TRBJ2-5	CASSYSREETQYF	TGTGCCAGCAGTTACTCGCGGGAAGAGACCCAGTACTTC
-	TRBD1	TRBV6-5	15	TRBJ1-2	CASSSSTGLLYGYTF	TGTGCCAGCAGTTCCTCGACAGGGCTTCTCTATGGCTACACCTTC
-	-	TRBV12-3/TRBV12-4	18	TRBJ2-3	CASIPGPLARSSTDTQYF	TGTGCCAGCATCCCAGGCCCCCTCGCCCGTTCTAGCACAGATACGCAGTATTTT
-	TRBD2	TRBV20-1	15	TRBJ2-5	CSASEGYSGGETQYF	TGCAGTGCTAGCGAAGGATATAGCGGGGGTGAGACCCAGTACTTC
few	TRBD2	TRBV20-1	11	TRBJ2-3	CSARTSTVQYF	TGCAGTGCTAGGACTAGCACTGTCCAGTATTTT
-	-	TRBV28	15	TRBJ2-7	CASSLSGGIGYEQYF	TGTGCCAGCAGTTTATCAGGGGGGATTGGCTACGAGCAGTACTTC
few	-	TRBV20-1	14	TRBJ2-7	CSAPGRSSYNEQYF	TGCAGTGCCCCCGGTCGAAGCTCCTACAATGAGCAGTACTTC
-	-	TRBV7-8	16	TRBJ2-7	CTSSEILGARRDEQYF	TGTACCAGCAGCGAAATTCTAGGGGCTCGGCGCGACGAGCAGTACTTC
few	TRBD2	TRBV5-1	17	TRBJ2-3	CASSFSGLAGGVDTQYF	TGCGCCAGCAGCTTCTCGGGACTAGCGGGAGGGGTGGATACGCAGTATTTT
-	-	TRBV7-2	13	TRBJ1-5	CASSLDVGQPQHF	TGTGCCAGCAGCTTAGATGTGGGACAGCCCCAGCATTTT
once	TRBD2	TRBV30	15	TRBJ2-1	CAWSGKGLATSEQFF	TGTGCCTGGAGTGGAAAGGGACTAGCCACTAGTGAGCAGTTCTTC
once	-	TRBV15	13	TRBJ2-1	CTTSRDRHNEQFF	TGTACCACCAGCCGAGACAGGCACAATGAGCAGTTCTTC
few	TRBD2	TRBV4-3	16	TRBJ2-3	CASSQENSGRGDTQYF	TGCGCCAGCAGCCAAGAAAATAGCGGGAGAGGGGATACGCAGTATTTT
few	-	TRBV27	11	TRBJ2-5	CASKVRETQYF	TGTGCCAGCAAGGTTCGAGAGACCCAGTACTTC